Following are 3 T cell receptor beta chains from one sample sequenced in a study of beta chain features in type 1 diabetes. Sequencing targeted expressed TCRB transcripts, as all isolated RNA had been reverse transcribed. TCRdb's copy holds only in-frame clones and misses some; the assay was immunoSEQ multiplex PCR. The profile shows 970,000 or so clones, about a sixth of them singletons. Material: naive CD4+ T cells from blood. These receptors were taken from a young woman in good health.

This clone was seen more than once but under ten times. The rearrangement links TRBV25-1 to TRBJ2-2; 7 bases match TRBD2. The ends lost 6 bases at V and 3 bases at J; junction bases unmatched: 10. Germline CDR1 is MGHDK and CDR2 is SYGVNS. CDR3 length: 16 amino acids. This chain's CDR3 is CASSRRGSLDTGELFF. The CDR3 DNA reads as TGTGCCAGCAGCCGTCGCGGGAGCCTCGACACCGGGGAGCTGTTTTTT.

The CDR3 bases are TGTGCCAGCAGCTTAGGGGTAGGGACTGAAGCTTTCTTT. Translation gives CASSLGVGTEAFF. The chain is built from TRBV7-2 and TRBJ1-1; the D is unclear. CDR3 size: 13 residues. The ends were cut back, 1 base at V and 5 bases at J, with 8 bases in the middle. The germline V gene encodes CDR1 SGHTA and CDR2 FQGNSA.

This clone was seen only a few times. The gene calls are TRBV20-1 and TRBJ2-7, with D perhaps matching TRBD1 (5 bases). The CDR3 spans 10 residues. Germline CDR1 DFQATT, CDR2 SNEGSKA (reference sequence). Trimming removed 8 bases from V and 5 bases from J, with 10 bases in between. CDR3 DNA sequence: TGCAGTTTCAGGGTGCACGAGCAGTACTTC. Its translation is CSFRVHEQYF.